A single sample gave rise to the 7 T cell receptor beta chains below, sequenced in a study of human T cells and chemical hapten exposure. TCRdb analysed the RACE reads with MiXCR anew, one entry per CDR3 protein. The data contain approximately 370,000 distinct CDR3 sequences, around 5.5% of them singletons. Time point indicated: pre-sensitization, week 0. This sample's treatment: therapeutic diphenylcyclopropenone sensitization with weekly scalp DPC. This specimen consisted of whole blood, obtained in connection with sensitization to the hapten diphenylcyclopropenone (DPC). The receptors stem from a woman between 18 and 29 years old with alopecia areata. Some clones in this sample may be carry-over from other donors' samples.

This clonotype has a handful of counts. The chain recombines TRBV6-5 with TRBJ2-3; maybe TRBD1 (5 bases). Per germline, CDR1 MNHEY and CDR2 SVGAGI. Trimming pared 0 bases from V and 1 base from J, leaving 8 bases between. This CDR3 comprises 15 residues. The CDR3 DNA reads as TGTGCCAGCAGTTACTCGATAGGGGGCACAGATACGCAGTATTTT. As protein: CASSYSIGGTDTQYF.

This chain uses TRBV7-2 with TRBJ1-5; D is ambiguous. This CDR3 has 15 amino acids. Germline V gene sequence: CDR1 SGHTA, CDR2 FQGNSA. Trimming pared 5 bases from V and 5 bases from J, leaving 16 bases between. The CDR3 loop reads CASSQTSTGYQPQHF. CDR3 coding DNA: TGTGCCAGCAGCCAGACGAGTACCGGGTATCAGCCCCAGCATTTT.

This clonotype showed up many times. The genes are TRBV24-1 and TRBJ2-2, with no clear D. V was cut by 8 bases and J by 3 bases, with 15 bases left in between. CDR3 length equals 15 residues. CDR1 and CDR2 from the germline V gene are KGHDR and SFDVKD. CDR3 amino acids: CATTGFRSDTGELFF. The DNA for the CDR3 is TGTGCCACCACCGGGTTTAGGTCGGACACCGGGGAGCTGTTTTTT.

This clonotype was observed a handful of times. The J gene is TRBJ1-5, the V gene TRBV7-9; 7 positions agree with TRBD1. J gave up 0 bases and V 1 base, and 3 bases lay outside the gene matches. The CDR3 is 16 residues long. Per the germline V gene, CDR1 is SEHNR and CDR2 is FQNEAQ (reference sequence). CDR3 region: CASSLGRDSSNQPQHF. The CDR3, as DNA: TGTGCCAGCAGCTTAGGAAGGGACAGTAGCAATCAGCCCCAGCATTTT.

The V gene is TRBV3-1, the J gene TRBJ1-5, with D possibly being TRBD1 (5 bases). The CDR3 runs to 17 residues. V lost 0 bases and J lost 5, with 17 bases in between. CDR1 and CDR2 (germline): LGHDT, YNNKEL (reference sequence). CDR3 loop: CASSQDRRGSPHQPQHF. DNA for the CDR3: TGTGCCAGCAGCCAAGATCGTCGGGGGAGCCCTCATCAGCCCCAGCATTTT. Variable domain in full (rest from reference TRBV3-1 and TRBJ1-5): DTAVSQTPKYLVTQMGNDKSIKCEQNLGHDTMYWYKQDSKKFLKIMFSYNNKELIINETVPNRFSPKSPDKAHLNLHINSLELGDSAVYFCASSQDRRGSPHQPQHFGDGTRLSIL.

The sample holds many counts of this clonotype. The chain carries TRBV6-5 and TRBJ2-7; 7 bases align to TRBD1. Per the germline V gene, CDR1 is MNHEY and CDR2 is SVGAGI. V shed 6 bases and J 2 bases; nucleotides not matched to a gene: 7. CDR3 length: 14 amino acids. The CDR3 here is CASSSPGTAYEQYF. CDR3 bases: TGTGCCAGCAGCTCACCGGGGACAGCCTACGAGCAGTACTTC.

The sample holds a few counts of this clonotype. The J gene is TRBJ1-6, the V gene TRBV12-5; D not resolved. Germline CDR1 and CDR2: LGHNT and FRNRAP. Trimming shortened V by 1 base and J by 0 bases, and 10 bases separated the two germline ends. CDR3 length: 17 amino acids. CDR3 sequence reads: CASGLDVASSYNSPLHF. The CDR3 nucleotides read TGTGCTAGTGGTTTGGACGTAGCGAGCTCCTATAATTCACCCCTCCACTTT.